A selection of T cell receptor beta chains follows, all from one sample in a study of a mutant IDH1 vaccine in newly diagnosed glioma. Profiling relied on immunoSEQ multiplex PCR, and the TCRdb table lists in-frame clones only, not all of them. Of some 52,000 clones in the sample, over 75% are singletons; the top ten hold 2% to 2.5%. Their specific antigens are unknown. The sample consisted of PBMCs, taken from a glioma patient whose treatment included an IDH1 peptide vaccine. The receptors come from a man aged 50 to 59 with glioma. The CDR3 runs from the conserved cysteine through the conserved F or W. Fields, in order: V gene, clone size, J gene, D gene, CDR3 protein, CDR3 DNA. The D gene is left open where the match is weak. Not all rows give a size; the values are once, few, many and, for expanded clones, a class.

>TRBV7-2|.|TRBJ2-7|.
CASSLAFDLGRNSYEQYF
TGTGCCAGCAGCTTAGCGTTTGATCTGGGACGGAACTCCTACGAGCAGTACTTC
>TRBV2|.|TRBJ1-4|TRBD1
CASSERRDRVKKLFF
TGTGCCAGCAGTGAGCGCCGGGACAGGGTAAAAAAACTGTTTTTT
>TRBV28|.|TRBJ1-1|.
CASSLGRRGAFF
TGTGCCAGCAGTTTAGGACGGAGGGGAGCTTTCTTT
>TRBV29-1|once|TRBJ1-2|TRBD1
CSVDRSGTGGYGYTF
TGCAGCGTTGACCGCTCCGGGACAGGGGGCTATGGCTACACCTTC
>TRBV6-6|.|TRBJ2-3|.
CASSYGGSTDTQYF
TGTGCCAGCAGTTACGGGGGGAGCACAGATACGCAGTATTTT
>TRBV19|.|TRBJ1-5|TRBD1
CASRRGGQVGYSNQPQHF
TGTGCCAGTAGACGCGGGGGACAGGTGGGTTATAGCAATCAGCCCCAGCATTTT
>TRBV19|.|TRBJ1-2|TRBD1
CASSITVGGQGRGYTF
TGTGCCAGTAGTATTACCGTGGGTGGACAGGGAAGAGGCTACACCTTC
>TRBV29-1|.|TRBJ1-2|.
CSVDFSDGYTF
TGCAGCGTTGACTTTTCCGATGGCTACACCTTC
>TRBV30|.|TRBJ1-3|.
CAWSPGLSGNTIYF
TGTGCCTGGTCCCCAGGGCTCTCTGGAAACACCATATATTTT
>TRBV4-1|.|TRBJ2-5|.
CASSLVGFQETQYF
TGCGCCAGCAGCCTGGTCGGATTCCAAGAGACCCAGTACTTC
>TRBV19|.|TRBJ2-7|TRBD1
CASSKGTGGSYEQYF
TGTGCCAGTAGTAAAGGGACAGGGGGGTCCTACGAGCAGTACTTC
>TRBV29-1|.|TRBJ1-1|.
CSVERHSDTEAFF
TGCAGCGTTGAACGACATTCCGACACTGAAGCTTTCTTT
>TRBV9|.|TRBJ2-3|TRBD2
CASSVRGIAGGTDTQYF
TGTGCCAGCAGCGTCCGAGGTATAGCGGGGGGCACAGATACGCAGTATTTT
>TRBV28|.|TRBJ1-2|.
CASTPVGGVGYTF
TGTGCCAGCACCCCTGTAGGCGGCGTCGGCTACACCTTC
>TRBV4-3|.|TRBJ1-2|TRBD1
CASSQDSPPGDRGIYGYTF
TGCGCCAGCAGCCAAGATAGCCCCCCCGGGGACAGGGGGATTTATGGCTACACCTTC
>TRBV20-1|few|TRBJ2-7|.
CSAEGSYEQYF
TGCAGTGCCGAAGGGTCCTACGAGCAGTACTTC